These 5 T cell receptor beta chains were all obtained from the same sample, sequenced in a study of response to subunit inactivated influenza vaccine. TCRdb processed the RT-PCR reads anew with MiXCR; each CDR3 protein has one entry. The data show approximately 480,000 distinct CDR3 sequences, with over 9.5% seen just once and 9.5% to 15% held by the top ten. The input for sequencing was PBMCs from blood, taken more than 35 days after vaccination. Receptor source: a man in his fifties who received an inactivated influenza vaccine.

The sample holds many counts of this clonotype. CDR3: CASSQGSSLGETQYF. DNA of the CDR3: TGTGCCAGCAGCCAAGGTTCATCACTAGGAGAGACCCAGTACTTC. This chain uses TRBV4-2 with TRBJ2-5; TRBD2 is a possible D gene (5 bases). The CDR3 is 15 amino acids. The germline V gene encodes CDR1 LGHNA and CDR2 YNFKEQ. The V end lost 1 base, the J end lost 4 bases, and 13 bases lay between the germline ends.

This clonotype was observed many times. This chain connects TRBV5-1 to TRBJ2-3, with TRBD2 identical over 7 bases. Trimming cost V 2 bases and J 1 base; bases outside gene matches: 7. CDR3 length equals 16 residues. CDR1 and CDR2 (germline): SGHRS, YFSETQ. CDR3 DNA: TGCGCCAGCAGCTTCGGCGGGGGAACACGCACAGATACGCAGTATTTT. This encodes CASSFGGGTRTDTQYF.

In regard to this clonotype: The junction shows a germline mismatch at one end, possibly a read error. The chain carries TRBV14 and TRBJ2-7, with TRBD2 as a possible D gene (5 bases). The CDR3 is 13 residues long. CDR1 is SGHDN, CDR2 FVKESK, per germline. The DNA for the CDR3 is TGTGCCAGCAGCCCCGGACTGAACTACGAGCATTACTTC. Translation: CASSPGLNYEHYF.

A few counts support this clonotype. The genes are TRBV10-2 and TRBJ2-7, with 7 bases fitting TRBD1. Germline trimming cut 2 bases from V and 2 bases from J; bases unmatched to any gene: 9. CDR3 length equals 16 residues. Germline CDR1 and CDR2: WSHSY and SAAADI. The CDR3 bases are TGCGCCAGCAGTGAGGATGGGGGACAGTGGACCTACGAGCAGTACTTC. This encodes CASSEDGGQWTYEQYF.

This clonotype was seen only a few times. This chain uses TRBV3-1 with TRBJ2-7; a possible D gene is TRBD1 (6 bases). The CDR3 is 14 amino acids. Germline V lookup: CDR1 LGHDT, CDR2 YNNKEL (reference sequence). Deletions cut 4 bases from V and 2 bases from J, with 12 bases between. Here the CDR3 DNA reads TGTGCCAGCAGCCGTGGACAGAGCGCCTACGAGCAGTACTTC. Translated, it gives CASSRGQSAYEQYF.